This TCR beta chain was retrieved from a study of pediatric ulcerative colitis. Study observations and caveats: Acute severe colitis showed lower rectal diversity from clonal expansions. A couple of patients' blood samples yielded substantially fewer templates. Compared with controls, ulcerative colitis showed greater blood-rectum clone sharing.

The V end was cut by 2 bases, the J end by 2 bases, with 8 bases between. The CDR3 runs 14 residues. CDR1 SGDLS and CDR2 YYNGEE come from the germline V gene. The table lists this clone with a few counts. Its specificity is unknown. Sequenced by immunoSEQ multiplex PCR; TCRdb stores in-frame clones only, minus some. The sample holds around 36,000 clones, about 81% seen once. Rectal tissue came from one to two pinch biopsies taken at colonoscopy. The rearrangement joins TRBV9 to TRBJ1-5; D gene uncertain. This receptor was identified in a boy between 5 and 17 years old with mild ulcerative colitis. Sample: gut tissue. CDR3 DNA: TGTGCCAGCAGCGTCGGGGATGGCAATCAGCCCCAGCATTTT. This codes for CASSVGDGNQPQHF.